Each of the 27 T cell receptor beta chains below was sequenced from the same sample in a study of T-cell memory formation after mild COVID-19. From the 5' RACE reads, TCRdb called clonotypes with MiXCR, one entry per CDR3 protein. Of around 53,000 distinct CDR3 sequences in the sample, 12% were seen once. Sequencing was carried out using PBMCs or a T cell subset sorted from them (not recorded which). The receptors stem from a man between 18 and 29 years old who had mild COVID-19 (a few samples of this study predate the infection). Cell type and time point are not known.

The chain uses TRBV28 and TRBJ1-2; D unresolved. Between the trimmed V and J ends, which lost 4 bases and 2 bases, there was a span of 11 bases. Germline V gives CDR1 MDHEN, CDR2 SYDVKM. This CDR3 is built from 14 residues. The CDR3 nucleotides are TGTGCCAGCAGTTGGGAAGGAGCGAACTATGGCTACACCTTC. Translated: CASSWEGANYGYTF.

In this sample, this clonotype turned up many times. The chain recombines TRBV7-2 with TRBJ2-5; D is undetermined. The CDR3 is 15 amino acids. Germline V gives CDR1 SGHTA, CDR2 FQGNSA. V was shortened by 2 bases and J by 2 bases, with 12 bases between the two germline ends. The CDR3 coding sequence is TGTGCCAGCAGCTTAATCTCAGACCAACAAGAGACCCAGTACTTC. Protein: CASSLISDQQETQYF.

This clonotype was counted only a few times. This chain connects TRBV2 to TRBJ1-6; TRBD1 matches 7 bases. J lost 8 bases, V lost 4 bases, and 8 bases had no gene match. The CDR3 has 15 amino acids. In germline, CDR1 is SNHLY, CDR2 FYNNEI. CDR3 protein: CASSGFQGGDSPLHF. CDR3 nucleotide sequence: TGTGCCAGCAGTGGATTTCAGGGGGGGGATTCACCCCTCCACTTT.

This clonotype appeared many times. CDR3 DNA sequence: TGTGCCAGCAGTTACACCCCGGAGCTAGAGCAGTTCTTC. Translation gives CASSYTPELEQFF. This sequence joins TRBV6-5 and TRBJ2-1; D call uncertain. Trimming took 2 bases from V and 10 from J, leaving 12 bases between them. CDR1 is MNHEY, CDR2 SVGAGI, per germline. The CDR3 contains 13 residues.

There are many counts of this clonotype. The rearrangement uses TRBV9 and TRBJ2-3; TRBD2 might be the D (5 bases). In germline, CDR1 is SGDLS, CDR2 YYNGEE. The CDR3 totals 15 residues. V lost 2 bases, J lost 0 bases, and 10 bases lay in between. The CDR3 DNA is TGTGCCAGCAGCGTTAAGACGGGGAGCACAGATACGCAGTATTTT. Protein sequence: CASSVKTGSTDTQYF.

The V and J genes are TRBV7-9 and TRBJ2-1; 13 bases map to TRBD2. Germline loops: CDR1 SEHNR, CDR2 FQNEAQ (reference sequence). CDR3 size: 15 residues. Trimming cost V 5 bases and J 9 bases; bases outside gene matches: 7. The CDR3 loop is CASSMTSGGIPEQFF. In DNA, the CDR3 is TGTGCCAGCAGCATGACTAGCGGGGGGATCCCTGAGCAGTTCTTC.

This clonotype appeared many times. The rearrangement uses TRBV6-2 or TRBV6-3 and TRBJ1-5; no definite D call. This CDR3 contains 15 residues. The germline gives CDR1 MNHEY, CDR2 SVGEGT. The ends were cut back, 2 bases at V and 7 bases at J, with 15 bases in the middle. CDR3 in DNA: TGTGCCAGCAGTTACACGGACCCGACGCGGCAGCCCCAGCATTTT. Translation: CASSYTDPTRQPQHF.

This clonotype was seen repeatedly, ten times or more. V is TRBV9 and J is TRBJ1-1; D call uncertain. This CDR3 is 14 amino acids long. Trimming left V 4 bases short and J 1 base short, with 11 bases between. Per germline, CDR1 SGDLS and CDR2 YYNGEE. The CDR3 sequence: CASSKRTGNTEAFF. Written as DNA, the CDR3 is TGTGCCAGCAGCAAGCGGACGGGGAACACTGAAGCTTTCTTT.

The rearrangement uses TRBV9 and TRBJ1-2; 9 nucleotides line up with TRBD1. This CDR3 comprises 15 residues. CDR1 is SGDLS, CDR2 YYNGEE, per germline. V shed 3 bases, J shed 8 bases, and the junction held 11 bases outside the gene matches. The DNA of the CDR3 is TGTGCCAGCAGCGGGAGGGGACAGGGAATCCAAGGCTACACCTTC. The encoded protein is CASSGRGQGIQGYTF.

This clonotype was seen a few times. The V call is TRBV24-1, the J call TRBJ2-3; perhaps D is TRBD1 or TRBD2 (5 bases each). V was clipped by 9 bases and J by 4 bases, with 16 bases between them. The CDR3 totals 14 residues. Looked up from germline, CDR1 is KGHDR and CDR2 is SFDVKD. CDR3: CATARDPSPDTQYF. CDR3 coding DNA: TGTGCCACCGCTCGGGACCCTTCACCAGATACGCAGTATTTT.

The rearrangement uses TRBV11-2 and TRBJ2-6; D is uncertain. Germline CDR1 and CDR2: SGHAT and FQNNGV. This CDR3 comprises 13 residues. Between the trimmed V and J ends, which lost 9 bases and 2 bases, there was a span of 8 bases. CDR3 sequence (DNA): TGTGCCAGTTCAGGACCTGGGGCCAACGTCCTGACTTTC. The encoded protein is CASSGPGANVLTF. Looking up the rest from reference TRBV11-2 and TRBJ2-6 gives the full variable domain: EAGVAQSPRYKIIEKRQSVAFWCNPISGHATLYWYQQILGQGPKLLIQFQNNGVVDDSQLPKDRFSAERLKGVDSTLKIQPAKLEDSAVYLCASSGPGANVLTFGAGSRLTVL.

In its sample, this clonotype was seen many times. CDR3 sequence reads: CASSLRGAGETQYF. The CDR3 DNA reads TGCGCCAGCAGCTTGAGGGGGGCAGGGGAGACCCAGTACTTC. This chain links TRBV5-1 with TRBJ2-5, with D perhaps TRBD1 or TRBD2 (6 bases each). The CDR3 extends over 14 amino acids. Trimming removed 1 base at V and 5 bases at J, with 12 bases between. Germline CDR1 is SGHRS and CDR2 is YFSETQ.

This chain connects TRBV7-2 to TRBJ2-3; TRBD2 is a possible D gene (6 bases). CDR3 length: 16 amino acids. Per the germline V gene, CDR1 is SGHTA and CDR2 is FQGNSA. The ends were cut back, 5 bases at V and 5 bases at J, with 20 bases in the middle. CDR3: CASSVTGTLGVDTQYF. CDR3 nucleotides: TGTGCCAGCAGCGTTACCGGGACTTTGGGGGTAGATACGCAGTATTTT.

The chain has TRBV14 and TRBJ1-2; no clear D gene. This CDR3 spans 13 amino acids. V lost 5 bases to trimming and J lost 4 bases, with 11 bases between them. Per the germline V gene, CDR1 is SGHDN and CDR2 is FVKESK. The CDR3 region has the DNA TGTGCCAGCAGCTTTGGATCTACCTATGGCTACACCTTC. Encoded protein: CASSFGSTYGYTF.

Written as DNA, the CDR3 is TGTGCCAGTACCCCAATCGGGCGGATGTACAATGAGCAGTTCTTC. Its protein product is CASTPIGRMYNEQFF. The chain uses TRBV19 and TRBJ2-1; D unclear. Germline V gene lookup returns CDR1 LNHDA and CDR2 SQIVND (reference sequence). The CDR3 is made up of 15 amino acids. V was shortened by 7 bases and J by 4 bases, with 17 bases between the two germline ends.

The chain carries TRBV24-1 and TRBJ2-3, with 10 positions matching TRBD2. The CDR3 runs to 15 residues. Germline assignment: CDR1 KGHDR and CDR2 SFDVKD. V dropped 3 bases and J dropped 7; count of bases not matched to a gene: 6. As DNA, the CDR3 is TGTGCCACCAGTGATCCGAGCGGGGGGGCACATACGCAGTATTTT. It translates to CATSDPSGGAHTQYF.

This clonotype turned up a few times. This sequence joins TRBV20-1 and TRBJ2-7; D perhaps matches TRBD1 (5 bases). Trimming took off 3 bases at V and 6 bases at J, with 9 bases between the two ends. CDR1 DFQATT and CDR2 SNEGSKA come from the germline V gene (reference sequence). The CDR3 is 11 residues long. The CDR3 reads CSARSGFEQYV. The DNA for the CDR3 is TGCAGTGCTAGGTCAGGGTTCGAGCAGTACGTC.

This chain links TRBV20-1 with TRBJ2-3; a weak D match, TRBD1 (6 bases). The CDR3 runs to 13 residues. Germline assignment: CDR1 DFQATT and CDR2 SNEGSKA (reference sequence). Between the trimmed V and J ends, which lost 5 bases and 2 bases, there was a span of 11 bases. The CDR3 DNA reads TGCAGTGCTCTAGGGGACAACACAGATACGCAGTATTTT. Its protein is CSALGDNTDTQYF.

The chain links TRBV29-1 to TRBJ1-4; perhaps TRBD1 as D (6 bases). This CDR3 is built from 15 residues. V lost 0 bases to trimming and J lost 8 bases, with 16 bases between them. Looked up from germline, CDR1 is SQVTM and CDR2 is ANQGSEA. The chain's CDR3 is CSVEEGRGHLEKLFF. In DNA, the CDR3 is TGCAGCGTTGAAGAGGGTAGGGGACACCTCGAAAAACTGTTTTTT.

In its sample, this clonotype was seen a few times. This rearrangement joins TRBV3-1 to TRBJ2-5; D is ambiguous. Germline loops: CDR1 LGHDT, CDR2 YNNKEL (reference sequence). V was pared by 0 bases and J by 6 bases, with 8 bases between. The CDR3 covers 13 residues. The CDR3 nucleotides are TGTGCCAGCAGCCAAGAAGGAGAGAAGACCCAGTACTTC. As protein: CASSQEGEKTQYF.

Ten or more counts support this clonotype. CDR3 DNA: TGTGCCAGCAGCTTGGGCTACAGGGGGAGGTACACTGAAGCTTTCTTT. Its translation is CASSLGYRGRYTEAFF. The chain carries TRBV5-8 and TRBJ1-1, with 8 positions matching TRBD1. V gave up 0 bases and J gave up 3 bases; unmatched junction bases: 7. There are 16 residues in the CDR3. Germline CDR1 is SGHTS and CDR2 is YDEGEE.

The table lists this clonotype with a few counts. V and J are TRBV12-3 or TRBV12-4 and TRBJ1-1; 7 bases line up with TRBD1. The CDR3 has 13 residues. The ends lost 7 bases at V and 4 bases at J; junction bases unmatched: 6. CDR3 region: CASTLQGSTEAFF. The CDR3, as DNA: TGTGCCAGCACCCTACAGGGGAGCACTGAAGCTTTCTTT.

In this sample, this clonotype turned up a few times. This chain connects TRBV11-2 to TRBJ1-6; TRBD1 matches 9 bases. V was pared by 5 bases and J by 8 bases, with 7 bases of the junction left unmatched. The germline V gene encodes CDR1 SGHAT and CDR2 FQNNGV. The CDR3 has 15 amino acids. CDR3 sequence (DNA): TGTGCCAGCAGCAGACGGACAGGGGCGGATTCACCCCTCCACTTT. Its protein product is CASSRRTGADSPLHF.

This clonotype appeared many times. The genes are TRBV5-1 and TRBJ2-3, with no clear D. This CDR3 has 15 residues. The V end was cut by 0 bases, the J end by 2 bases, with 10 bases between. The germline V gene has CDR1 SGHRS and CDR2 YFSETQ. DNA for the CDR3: TGCGCCAGCAGCTTGGGACACCCTAACACAGATACGCAGTATTTT. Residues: CASSLGHPNTDTQYF. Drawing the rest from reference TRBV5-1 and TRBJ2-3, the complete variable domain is KAGVTQTPRYLIKTRGQQVTLSCSPISGHRSVSWYQQTPGQGLQFLFEYFSETQRNKGNFPGRFSGRQFSNSRSEMNVSTLELGDSALYLCASSLGHPNTDTQYFGPGTRLTVL.

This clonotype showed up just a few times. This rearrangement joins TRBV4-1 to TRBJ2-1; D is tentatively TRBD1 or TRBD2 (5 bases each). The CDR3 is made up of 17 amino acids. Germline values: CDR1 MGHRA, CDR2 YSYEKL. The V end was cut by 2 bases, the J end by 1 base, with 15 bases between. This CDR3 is CASSQRLGTPSYNEQFF. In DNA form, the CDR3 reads TGCGCCAGCAGCCAAAGGTTAGGGACCCCATCCTACAATGAGCAGTTCTTC.

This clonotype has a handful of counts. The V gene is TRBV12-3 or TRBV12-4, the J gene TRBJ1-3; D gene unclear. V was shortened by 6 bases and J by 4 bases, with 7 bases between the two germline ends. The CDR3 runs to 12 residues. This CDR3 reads CASRRPGNTIYF. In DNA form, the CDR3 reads TGTGCCAGCAGGAGGCCCGGAAACACCATATATTTT.

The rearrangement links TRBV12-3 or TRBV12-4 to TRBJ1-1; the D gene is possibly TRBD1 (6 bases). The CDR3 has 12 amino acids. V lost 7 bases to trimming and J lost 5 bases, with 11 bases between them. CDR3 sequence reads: CASNRVGTEAFF. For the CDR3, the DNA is TGTGCCAGCAACAGGGTAGGGACTGAAGCTTTCTTT.